These 5 T cell receptor beta chains came from one sample sequenced in a study of blood T cell repertoires in COVID-19. Produced via immunoSEQ multiplex PCR; TCRdb's table is partial and in-frame only. This sample has 250,000 to 350,000 clones; 75% to 90% occur once, and the top ten carry approximately 0.94%. The sequencing sample was made of peripheral blood. The receptor source for this set is a woman between 40 and 50 years old who had recovered from COVID-19.

CDR3 sequence reads: CASSIFGDKRLFF. The CDR3 DNA is TGTGCCAGTAGTATTTTCGGGGATAAAAGGCTGTTTTTT. The chain couples TRBV19 to TRBJ1-4; D uncertain. CDR1 LNHDA and CDR2 SQIVND come from the germline V gene (reference sequence). The CDR3 is 13 residues long. Trimming cost V 3 bases and J 14 bases, with 16 bases left between them.

This clone was detected a few times. The rearrangement joins TRBV2 to TRBJ1-5, with D uncertain. Germline values: CDR1 SNHLY, CDR2 FYNNEI. The CDR3 runs to 11 residues. V shed 4 bases and J shed 5 bases, with 3 bases lying between them. The CDR3 spells CASSGDQPQHF. CDR3 DNA: TGTGCCAGCAGTGGAGATCAGCCCCAGCATTTT.

The chain carries TRBV3-1 (or the pseudogene TRBV3-2) and TRBJ2-7; weak D call: TRBD2 (5 bases). V was trimmed by 1 base and J by 7 bases, leaving 20 bases between them. The CDR3 is made up of 16 amino acids. Germline assignment: CDR1 LGHDT and CDR2 YNNKEL (reference sequence). CDR3 sequence reads: CASSQGYAGAVIEQYF. CDR3 DNA: TGTGCCAGCAGCCAAGGGTATGCGGGTGCCGTTATTGAGCAGTACTTC.

CDR3 coding DNA: TGTGCCACCAGCAGAGATCTGACGGGTGAGCAGTTCTTC. Its translation: CATSRDLTGEQFF. The rearrangement uses TRBV15 and TRBJ2-1; D ambiguous. Trimming removed 0 bases from V and 9 bases from J, with 9 bases in between. This CDR3 has 13 amino acids. Germline-derived CDR1 and CDR2 are LNHNV and YYDKDF (reference sequence).

This chain connects TRBV7-9 to TRBJ1-6; TRBD1 agrees at 9 bases. This CDR3 is 15 amino acids long. The germline V gene has CDR1 SEHNR and CDR2 FQNEAQ (reference sequence). Losses at the gene ends were 5 bases for V and 9 bases for J; bases not matched to a gene: 8. The CDR3 nucleotides read TGTGCCAGCAGCCGCCGACAGGGGGAGGGTTCACCCCTCCACTTT. Its protein is CASSRRQGEGSPLHF.